This is a list of T cell receptor beta chains from one sample in a study of response to subunit inactivated influenza vaccine. In TCRdb, the RT-PCR reads were re-called with MiXCR into one record per CDR3 protein. The table includes roughly 650,000 distinct CDR3 sequences, about 15% detected once. The material was PBMCs from blood, obtained 11 to 12 days after vaccination. Receptor source: a man aged 45-65 years who received an inactivated influenza vaccine. CDR3s include the opening cysteine and the closing phenylalanine or tryptophan. Each record gives: V gene, CDR3 protein.

V gene: TRBV7-2; CDR3 protein: CASTPAGTYHYEQYF
V gene: TRBV6-1; CDR3 protein: CASSQTPIVETQYF
V gene: TRBV28; CDR3 protein: CASSLRTGGAGDTQYF
V gene: TRBV11-1; CDR3 protein: CASSLRRGASYNEQFF
V gene: TRBV15; CDR3 protein: CATSRGYKETQYF
V gene: TRBV29-1; CDR3 protein: CSVLATPRDGSSYEQYF
V gene: TRBV5-5; CDR3 protein: CASSGGIGTAAFNEQFF
V gene: TRBV24-1; CDR3 protein: CATSDLAGYGQFF
V gene: TRBV20-1; CDR3 protein: CSAYPTGSVIYEQYF
V gene: TRBV11-1; CDR3 protein: CASSFSSGGTYNEQFF
V gene: TRBV4-3; CDR3 protein: CASSQETMGETQYF
V gene: TRBV12-3/TRBV12-4; CDR3 protein: CASSNRVDYNEQFF
V gene: TRBV6-2/TRBV6-3; CDR3 protein: CASSYTFLGGTDTQYF
V gene: TRBV7-8; CDR3 protein: CATKRNEQFF
V gene: TRBV3-1; CDR3 protein: CASSQAINTEAFF
V gene: TRBV4-1; CDR3 protein: CASSDLLTGAADTQYF
V gene: TRBV20-1; CDR3 protein: CSATRGYTEAFF
V gene: TRBV11-2; CDR3 protein: CASSPLWGAGETQYF
V gene: TRBV20-1; CDR3 protein: CSARDERGRRSGANVLTF
V gene: TRBV28; CDR3 protein: CASSVSTDTQYF
V gene: TRBV5-6; CDR3 protein: CASSLDPGSGDTIYF
V gene: TRBV24-1; CDR3 protein: CATSEAISYEQYF
V gene: TRBV9; CDR3 protein: CASSAHAAGYEQYF
V gene: TRBV12-5; CDR3 protein: CASGSNPGTGLSGEQFF
V gene: TRBV7-2; CDR3 protein: CASSLIRVGDTQYF
V gene: TRBV28; CDR3 protein: CASSLFSPRAQETQYF
V gene: TRBV7-9; CDR3 protein: CASSATGAGGNIQYF
V gene: TRBV29-1; CDR3 protein: CSVAIGNTGELFF
V gene: TRBV29-1; CDR3 protein: CSGLTGSHGYTF
V gene: TRBV10-3; CDR3 protein: CAISESEVNEQYF
V gene: TRBV7-2; CDR3 protein: CASSLALAGGPPYEQYF
V gene: TRBV12-5; CDR3 protein: CASGLGAGGPPDTQYF
V gene: TRBV20-1; CDR3 protein: CSASGTQSTDTQYF
V gene: TRBV5-1; CDR3 protein: CASSLSGTPNTEAFF
V gene: TRBV24-1; CDR3 protein: CATSGTRTSVNEQFF
V gene: TRBV6-1; CDR3 protein: CASSVGGMNTEAFF
V gene: TRBV6-2/TRBV6-3; CDR3 protein: CASSLTGAHEQYF
V gene: TRBV9; CDR3 protein: CASSVGLSFEPYF
V gene: TRBV7-2; CDR3 protein: CASSILAGYVTGELFF
V gene: TRBV4-2; CDR3 protein: CASSQLAGAENTGELFF
V gene: TRBV2; CDR3 protein: CASMSSGGVYNEQFF
V gene: TRBV6-2/TRBV6-3; CDR3 protein: CASSTHELRNTEAFF
V gene: TRBV3-1; CDR3 protein: CASSKAGGKYNEQFF
V gene: TRBV6-5; CDR3 protein: CASSYRGPNQPQHF
V gene: TRBV3-1; CDR3 protein: CTFWAGTGNVARNTGELFF
V gene: TRBV6-5; CDR3 protein: CASSLTLRRSSYNEQFF
V gene: TRBV28; CDR3 protein: CASRREIQSPLHF
V gene: TRBV7-6; CDR3 protein: CASSLGGDRRSSYEQYF
V gene: TRBV6-5; CDR3 protein: CASSYGLAGGETQYF
V gene: TRBV20-1; CDR3 protein: CSASPQYNEQFF
V gene: TRBV4-3; CDR3 protein: CASSQDGDSYGYTF